Listed here are 26 T cell receptor beta chains from one sample, sequenced in a study of T cells in women clearing cervical HPV infection. Repertoires were generated with immunoSEQ multiplex PCR, while TCRdb's copy carries only in-frame clones and drops some. The ten most abundant clones cover about 3.9% of a sample with more than 20,000 clones. The sequencing input was blood buffy coat. The receptors come from a woman between 18 and 69 years old with a cervical HPV16 infection that either progressed to CIN3+ or cleared (not recorded which).

To note about this clone: The read ends 3 residues before the CDR3 terminus; that terminus is restored from the germline J gene. The chain is built from TRBV7-3 and TRBJ1-2, with 8 nucleotides matching TRBD1. The CDR3 totals 13 residues. Germline V lookup: CDR1 SGHTA, CDR2 FQGTGA. The CDR3 loop is CASSTGQGRGYTF. The covered CDR3 bases are TGTGCCAGCAGCACCGGACAGGGTCGAGGC.

A word on this clone: The read halts 3 residues ahead of the CDR3 end, with the missing end drawn from the germline J gene. The rearrangement links TRBV2 to TRBJ1-2; possible D gene TRBD1, 5 bases. Trimming took off 3 bases at V and 2 bases at J, with 10 bases between the two ends. CDR1 and CDR2 from the germline V gene are SNHLY and FYNNEI. The CDR3 is 14 residues long. Partial CDR3 DNA: TGTGCCAGCAGTGAGGTGACAGCAAACTATGGC. Translating gives CASSEVTANYG. The CDR3, in full, reads CASSEVTANYGYTF.

A remark on this clone: Read data end 3 residues before the CDR3 end; the end is taken from the germline J gene. The chain has TRBV29-1 and TRBJ2-5; TRBD1 aligns across 8 bases. Looked up from germline, CDR1 is SQVTM and CDR2 is ANQGSEA. The V and J ends lost 6 bases and 2 bases, in that order; junction bases with no gene match: 5. This CDR3 is built from 13 residues. This CDR3 reads CSVATGGQETQYF. The part of the CDR3 DNA that was read is TGCAGCGTCGCAACAGGGGGTCAAGAGACC.

In regard to this clone: The read ends 3 residues shy of where the CDR3 ends; the end is completed using the germline J gene. V gene TRBV12-3 or TRBV12-4 combines with J gene TRBJ1-2; D perhaps matches TRBD1 (5 bases). Deletions cut 5 bases from V and 4 bases from J, with 11 bases between. This CDR3 region has 13 residues. CDR3 loop: CASSPQGPYGYTF. Partial CDR3 DNA: TGTGCCAGCAGTCCTCAGGGTCCCTATGGC.

With regard to this clone: The read stops 3 residues short of the end of the CDR3; the missing end is completed from the germline J gene. The chain couples TRBV12-5 to TRBJ1-2; D is possibly TRBD1 (6 bases). There are 14 residues in the CDR3. Germline lookup yields CDR1 LGHNT and CDR2 FRNRAP. Between the trimmed V and J ends, which lost 6 bases and 7 bases, there was a span of 18 bases. The sequenced part of the CDR3 DNA is TGTGCTAGTGGCTCCAGAGGGGGGGCAGGTGGC. Its translation: CASGSRGGAGG. The complete CDR3 sequence is CASGSRGGAGGYTF. The full variable domain, rest sourced from reference TRBV12-5 and TRBJ1-2, is DARVTQTPRHKVTEMGQEVTMRCQPILGHNTVFWYRQTMMQGLELLAYFRNRAPLDDSGMPKDRFSAEMPDATLATLKIQPSEPRDSAVYFCASGSRGGAGGYTFGSGTRLTVV.

As for this clone: The CDR3 end lies 3 residues beyond the end of the read and is filled in from the germline J gene. The chain combines TRBV5-4 with TRBJ2-3; D is perhaps TRBD2 (6 bases). The CDR3 has 15 residues. Germline lookup yields CDR1 SGHNT and CDR2 YYREEE (reference sequence). Trimming cost V 0 bases and J 0 bases, with 8 bases left between them. The CDR3 loop reads CASSLGSGSTDTQYF. The CDR3 DNA, read in part, is TGTGCCAGCAGCTTGGGTAGCGGAAGCACAGATACG.

A word on this clone: The read ends 3 residues early relative to the CDR3; the germline J gene fills the gap. The chain combines TRBV13 with TRBJ2-3; D perhaps matches TRBD1 (6 bases). The CDR3 is made up of 14 amino acids. Per the germline V gene, CDR1 is PRHDT and CDR2 is FYEKMQ (reference sequence). The DNA read from the CDR3 is TGTGCCAGCAGCTTACGACAGGCACAAGAGACG. Translation gives CASSLRQAQET. The full-length CDR3 reads as CASSLRQAQETQYF.

A word on this clone: The read terminates 3 residues ahead of where the CDR3 ends, so the germline J gene completes it. The J gene is TRBJ2-2, the V gene TRBV6-4; 8 nucleotides match TRBD2. The trim removed 5 bases at V and 1 base at J, leaving 6 bases unmatched. CDR3 length equals 16 residues. Germline lookup yields CDR1 MRHNA and CDR2 SNTAGT. CDR3 amino acids: CASSLSGGQNTGELFF. CDR3 DNA, as far as it was read: TGTGCCAGCAGTCTTTCGGGGGGGCAGAACACCGGGGAG.

Note on this clone: The CDR3 end falls 3 residues outside the read, so it is completed with the germline J gene. V is TRBV7-3 and J is TRBJ1-1; TRBD1 aligns across 7 bases. Germline loops: CDR1 SGHTA, CDR2 FQGTGA. CDR3 length equals 13 residues. CDR3 DNA, as far as it was read: TGTGCCAGCAGCTTAACCCAGACAGGGGAA. Its protein product is CASSLTQTGE. In full, the CDR3 reads CASSLTQTGEAFF.

Regarding this clone: The CDR3 goes on 3 residues after the read ends, and that part is filled in from the germline J gene. The chain recombines TRBV7-2 with TRBJ2-3; D perhaps matches TRBD2 (6 bases). Germline CDR1 reads SGHTA; CDR2 reads FQGNSA. The CDR3 sequence is 12 residues long. Trimming stripped 10 bases from V and 2 bases from J, with 10 bases between. Incomplete CDR3 DNA: TGTGCCACTAGCGCCTACACAGATACG. This translates into CATSAYTDT. The full-length CDR3 reads as CATSAYTDTQYF.

On this clone itself: The read ends 3 residues shy of where the CDR3 ends; the end is completed using the germline J gene. The chain recombines TRBV19 with TRBJ1-5; 8 bases map to TRBD1. V dropped 3 bases and J dropped 6; count of bases not matched to a gene: 4. Germline CDR1 LNHDA, CDR2 SQIVND (reference sequence). This CDR3 is built from 14 residues. CDR3 protein: CASSIGQGVQPQHF. CDR3 bases read: TGTGCCAGTAGTATTGGACAGGGCGTTCAGCCC.

With regard to this clone: The CDR3 end is not reached by the read, which stops 3 residues before it; the germline J gene fills it in. J is TRBJ2-2 and V is TRBV20-1; 12 bases align to TRBD2. The CDR3 is 15 amino acids. Germline V CDR1 and CDR2: DFQATT, SNEGSKA (reference sequence). The V segment lost 3 bases and the J segment 9 bases; nucleotides outside the gene matches: 8. The CDR3: CSASGLAGGRWELFF. The sequenced part of the CDR3 DNA is TGCAGTGCTAGTGGGCTAGCGGGGGGGCGTTGGGAG.

A word on this clone: The missing CDR3 end, 3 residues past where the read stops, is filled in from the germline J gene. V gene TRBV30 combines with J gene TRBJ2-7, with 7 bases matching TRBD1. The CDR3 consists of 12 residues. Looked up from germline, CDR1 is GTSNPN and CDR2 is SVGIG (reference sequence). J was trimmed by 6 bases and V by 2 bases; bases with no gene match: 4. The sequenced part of the CDR3 DNA is TGTGCCTGGAGTACAGGGGTCGCCGAG. Its translation is CAWSTGVAE. The whole CDR3 protein is CAWSTGVAEQYF.

In the case of this clone: From the germline J gene comes the end of the CDR3, since the read stops 3 residues before it. The chain is built from TRBV7-2 and TRBJ2-5; 10 bases align to TRBD2. Unmatched junction bases numbered 3, after V lost 4 bases and J lost 1 base. Germline V gene data show CDR1 as SGHTA and CDR2 as FQGNSA. The CDR3 is 15 amino acids. CDR3 DNA, as far as it was read: TGTGCCAGCAGCTGGACTAGCGGCAGCCAAGAGACC. It is translated as CASSWTSGSQET. The whole CDR3 region reads CASSWTSGSQETQYF.

Points on this clone: The read terminates 3 residues ahead of where the CDR3 ends, so the germline J gene completes it. The chain carries TRBV2 and TRBJ1-2; D gene unclear. V lost 2 bases to trimming and J lost 2 bases, with 12 bases between them. The CDR3 runs 15 residues. Germline V gene lookup returns CDR1 SNHLY and CDR2 FYNNEI. The CDR3 bases that were read are TGTGCCAGCAGTGAACCTTACAGCCCCAACTATGGC. Protein product: CASSEPYSPNYG. The CDR3 reads in full as CASSEPYSPNYGYTF.

Concerning this clone: The missing CDR3 end, 3 residues past where the read stops, is filled in from the germline J gene. J is TRBJ2-3 and V is TRBV5-1, with D possibly TRBD2 on 7 matching bases. V lost 0 bases and J 2 bases, leaving 13 bases between the germline ends. The V gene's germline CDR1 is SGHRS and CDR2 YFSETQ. The length of the CDR3 is 16 residues. CDR3 loop: CASSLGGGGPTDTQYF. The CDR3 DNA, read in part, is TGCGCCAGCAGCTTGGGGGGCGGGGGCCCCACAGATACG.

Comment on this clone: Read coverage stops 3 residues before the CDR3 terminus; the germline J gene supplies the remainder. V usage is TRBV5-1 and J usage is TRBJ1-5; possibly TRBD1 for D (6 bases). This CDR3 contains 16 residues. In germline, CDR1 is SGHRS, CDR2 YFSETQ. Trimming took off 0 bases at V and 7 bases at J, with 17 bases between the two ends. The covered CDR3 bases are TGCGCCAGCAGCTTGGGGGACAACTGGGAGAGACAGCCC. It yields the protein CASSLGDNWERQP. The full CDR3 protein is CASSLGDNWERQPQHF.

Details on this clone: The CDR3 end falls 3 residues outside the read, so it is completed with the germline J gene. J is TRBJ2-7 and V is TRBV27, with TRBD1 matching 12 bases. V shed 5 bases, J shed 3 bases, and the junction held 8 bases outside the gene matches. In germline, CDR1 is MNHEY, CDR2 SMNVEV (reference sequence). The CDR3 extends over 16 amino acids. CDR3 protein: CASSLGDRGLGYEQYF. The sequenced CDR3 bases are TGTGCCAGCAGTCTAGGGGACAGGGGGCTCGGCTACGAG.

As for this clone: From the germline J gene comes the end of the CDR3, since the read stops 3 residues before it. This sequence joins TRBV7-9 and TRBJ2-3; TRBD2 matches at 8 bases. The germline V gene encodes CDR1 SEHNR and CDR2 FQNEAQ (reference sequence). This CDR3 spans 14 amino acids. The part of the CDR3 DNA that was read is TGTGCCAGCAGCTCCAACGGGGGGGCCCAGCCG. Residues: CASSSNGGAQP. The full-length CDR3 reads as CASSSNGGAQPQYF.

Turning to this clone: The CDR3 end is not reached by the read, which stops 3 residues before it; the germline J gene fills it in. The rearrangement links TRBV4-2 to TRBJ1-2; 8 bases are a match to TRBD1. Per the germline V gene, CDR1 is LGHNA and CDR2 is YNFKEQ. The CDR3 consists of 18 residues. V gave up 3 bases and J gave up 2 bases; unmatched junction bases: 14. CDR3 DNA, as far as it was read: TGTGCCAGCAGCCAGGGACAAGACAGGGGACAGAAGAACTATGGC. Its protein is CASSQGQDRGQKNYG. The CDR3 as a whole reads CASSQGQDRGQKNYGYTF.

The CDR3 loop reads CASSEARGTQYF. The sequenced part of the CDR3 DNA is TGTGCCAGCAGTGAAGCCAGAGGTACG. The chain joins TRBV6-1 to TRBJ2-3; D uncertain. The read terminates 3 residues ahead of where the CDR3 ends, so the germline J gene completes it. The germline gives CDR1 MNHNS, CDR2 SASEGT. Between the trimmed V and J ends, which lost 0 bases and 8 bases, there was a span of 6 bases. The CDR3 extends over 12 amino acids.

Worth noting for this clone: Sequencing ends 3 residues short of the CDR3 end; the germline J gene provides the rest. The rearrangement joins TRBV7-2 to TRBJ2-7; the D gene is possibly TRBD1 (6 bases). CDR3 length equals 13 residues. V was cut by 8 bases and J by 0 bases, with 11 bases left in between. The V gene's germline CDR1 is SGHTA and CDR2 FQGNSA. The covered CDR3 bases are TGTGCCAGCCGCCCGGACAGCTCCTACGAG. Its translation is CASRPDSSYE. The entire CDR3 protein is CASRPDSSYEQYF.

Comments on this clone: Read sequence stops 3 residues before the CDR3 end, and the germline J gene provides the missing end. This chain uses TRBV7-9 with TRBJ1-2; TRBD1 matches at 7 bases. CDR3 length equals 15 residues. CDR1 is SEHNR and CDR2 is FQNEAQ in the germline V gene (reference sequence). CDR3 bases read: TGTGCCAGCAGCTTAGCGTGGGAGGGGGCCGGCGGC. It codes for CASSLAWEGAGG. The full CDR3 sequence reads CASSLAWEGAGGYTF.

Remarks on this clone: The read ends 3 residues shy of where the CDR3 ends; the end is completed using the germline J gene. This chain joins TRBV20-1 and TRBJ2-3, with unresolved D. Trimming shortened V by 4 bases and J by 3 bases, and 5 bases separated the two germline ends. This CDR3 spans 11 amino acids. The V gene's germline CDR1 is DFQATT and CDR2 SNEGSKA (reference sequence). Here the CDR3 reads CSATLTDTQYF. The covered CDR3 bases are TGCAGTGCTACCCTAACAGATACG.

As for this clone: The junction does not match germline at one end; this may be a read error. The CDR3 loop reads CASSQVPGSNYGYTF. The sequenced part of the CDR3 DNA is TGCGCCAGCAGCCAAGTCCCAGGTTCTAACTATGGC. The J gene is TRBJ1-2, the V gene TRBV4-2; D unclear. The CDR3 goes on 3 residues after the read ends, and that part is filled in from the germline J gene. The length of the CDR3 is 15 residues. The germline V gene encodes CDR1 LGHNA and CDR2 YNFKEQ.

The CDR3 here is CASSLATGNQPQHF. The covered CDR3 bases are TGTGCCAGCAGCTTGGCAACAGGGAATCAGCCC. The chain recombines TRBV7-2 with TRBJ1-5, with D tentatively TRBD1 (6 bases). The DNA ends 3 residues before the CDR3 does, and the rest of the CDR3 is filled in from the germline J gene. From germline, CDR1 is SGHTA and CDR2 FQGNSA. The CDR3 runs 14 residues. V gave up 3 bases and J gave up 4 bases, with 10 bases separating them.